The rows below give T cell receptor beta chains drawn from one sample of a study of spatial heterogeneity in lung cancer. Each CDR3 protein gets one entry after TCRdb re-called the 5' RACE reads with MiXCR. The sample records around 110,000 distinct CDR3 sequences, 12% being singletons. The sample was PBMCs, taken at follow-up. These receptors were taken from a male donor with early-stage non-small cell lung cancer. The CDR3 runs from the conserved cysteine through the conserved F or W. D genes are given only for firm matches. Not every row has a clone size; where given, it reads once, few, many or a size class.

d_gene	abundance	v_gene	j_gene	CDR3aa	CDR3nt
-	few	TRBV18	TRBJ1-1	CASSATQNTEAFF	TGTGCCAGCTCAGCGACACAGAACACTGAAGCTTTCTTT
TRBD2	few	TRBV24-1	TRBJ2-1	CATSDKTSGGTYNEQFF	TGTGCCACCAGTGACAAGACTAGCGGGGGAACCTACAATGAGCAGTTCTTC
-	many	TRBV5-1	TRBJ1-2	CASSSSGTVYGYTF	TGCGCCAGCAGCTCTTCCGGGACTGTATATGGCTACACCTTC
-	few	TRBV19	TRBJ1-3	CASSYSGNTIYF	TGTGCCAGTAGTTACTCCGGAAACACCATATATTTT
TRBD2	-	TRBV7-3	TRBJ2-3	CASSLASQTSGGAATQYF	TGTGCCAGCAGCCTCGCTAGCCAGACTAGCGGGGGGGCCGCGACGCAGTATTTT
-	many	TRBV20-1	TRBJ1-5	CSATVTEGNQPQHF	TGCAGTGCTACCGTGACCGAGGGCAATCAGCCCCAGCATTTT
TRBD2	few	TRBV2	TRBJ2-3	CASSDGAGGVNTQYF	TGTGCCAGCAGTGATGGGGCGGGGGGCGTAAATACGCAGTATTTT
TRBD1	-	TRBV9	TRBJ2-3	CASSAGQAVMADTQYF	TGTGCCAGCAGCGCCGGACAGGCGGTTATGGCAGATACGCAGTATTTT
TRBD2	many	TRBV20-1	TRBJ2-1	CSAGTSGGPVYNEQFF	TGCAGTGCGGGGACTAGCGGGGGGCCGGTCTACAATGAGCAGTTCTTC
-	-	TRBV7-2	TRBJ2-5	CASTTSIKETQYF	TGTGCCAGCACCACGTCCATTAAAGAGACCCAGTACTTC
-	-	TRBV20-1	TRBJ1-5	CSARDSGVQPQHF	TGCAGTGCTAGAGATTCCGGAGTTCAGCCCCAGCATTTT
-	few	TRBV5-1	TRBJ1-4	CASSTLPTATNEKLFF	TGCGCCAGCAGCACGCTACCGACAGCAACTAATGAAAAACTGTTTTTT
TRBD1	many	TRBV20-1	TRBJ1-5	CSARGETGALNQPQHF	TGCAGTGCTAGAGGGGAGACAGGGGCCTTAAATCAGCCCCAGCATTTT
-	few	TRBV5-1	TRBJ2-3	CASSLASRGADTQYF	TGCGCCAGCAGCTTGGCCTCCAGGGGGGCAGATACGCAGTATTTT
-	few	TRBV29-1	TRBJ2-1	CSVAYGLRGNEQFF	TGCAGCGTTGCCTACGGCTTAAGAGGAAATGAGCAGTTCTTC
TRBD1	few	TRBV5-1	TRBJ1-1	CASSLRDRGLLNTEAFF	TGCGCCAGCAGCCTGCGGGACAGGGGCCTTCTGAACACTGAAGCTTTCTTT
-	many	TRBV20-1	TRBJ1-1	CSAAGASGAFF	TGCAGTGCTGCAGGGGCCTCGGGAGCTTTCTTT
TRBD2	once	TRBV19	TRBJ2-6	CASTPGGLTSGANVLTF	TGTGCCAGTACCCCGGGGGGACTCACTTCTGGGGCCAACGTCCTGACTTTC
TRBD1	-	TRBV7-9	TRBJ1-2	CASSLAGGDGYTF	TGTGCCAGCAGCTTAGCAGGGGGCGATGGCTACACCTTC
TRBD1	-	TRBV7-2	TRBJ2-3	CASSPRQGSTDTQYF	TGTGCCAGCAGCCCCCGACAGGGTAGCACAGATACGCAGTATTTT
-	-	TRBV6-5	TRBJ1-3	CASSYQRGEESGNTIYF	TGTGCCAGCAGTTACCAAAGGGGCGAAGAGTCTGGAAACACCATATATTTT
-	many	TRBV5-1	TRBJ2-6	CASSSQGSGANVLTF	TGCGCCAGCAGCTCGCAGGGCTCTGGGGCCAACGTCCTGACTTTC
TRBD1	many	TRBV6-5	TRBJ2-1	CASSSGGEQFF	TGTGCCAGCAGTTCAGGGGGTGAGCAGTTCTTC
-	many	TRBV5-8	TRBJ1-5	CASCRGDQPQHF	TGTGCCAGCTGCCGGGGAGATCAGCCCCAGCATTTT
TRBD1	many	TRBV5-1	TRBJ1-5	CASSLTGGNQPQHF	TGCGCCAGCAGCTTAACAGGGGGCAATCAGCCCCAGCATTTT
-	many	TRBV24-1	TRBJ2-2	CATSEPGDTGELFF	TGTGCCACCAGTGAGCCTGGAGACACCGGGGAGCTGTTTTTT
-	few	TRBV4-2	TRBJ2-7	CASSQDRGWGYEQYF	TGTGCCAGCAGCCAAGATCGGGGATGGGGGTACGAGCAGTACTTC
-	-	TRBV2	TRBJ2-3	CASSESRMRGYSTDTQYF	TGTGCCAGCAGTGAATCCCGCATGCGGGGATATAGCACAGATACGCAGTATTTT
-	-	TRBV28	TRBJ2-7	CASTSAAFYEQYF	TGTGCCAGCACCTCCGCAGCTTTCTACGAGCAGTACTTC
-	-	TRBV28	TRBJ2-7	CASKASSYEQYF	TGTGCCAGCAAGGCGAGCTCCTACGAGCAGTACTTC
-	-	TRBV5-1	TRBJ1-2	CASSSGTEAGGYTF	TGCGCCAGCAGCTCTGGAACGGAGGCGGGAGGCTACACCTTC
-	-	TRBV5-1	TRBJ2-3	CASSLQATDTQYF	TGCGCCAGCAGCTTACAGGCCACAGATACGCAGTATTTT
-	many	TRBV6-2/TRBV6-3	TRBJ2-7	CASSYAGLPTGEQYF	TGTGCCAGCAGTTACGCGGGACTCCCGACGGGCGAGCAGTACTTC
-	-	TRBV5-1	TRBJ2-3	CASSSVAYAAQYF	TGCGCCAGCAGCTCCGTGGCCTACGCGGCGCAGTATTTT
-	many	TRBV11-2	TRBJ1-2	CASSLVWSVGF	TGTGCCAGCAGCCTCGTTTGGAGTGTAGGATTC
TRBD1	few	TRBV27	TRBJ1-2	CASSPRQGRGYGYTF	TGTGCCAGCAGTCCACGACAGGGACGGGGCTATGGCTACACCTTC
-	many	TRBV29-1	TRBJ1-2	CSVNDYGYTF	TGCAGCGTTAACGATTATGGCTACACCTTC
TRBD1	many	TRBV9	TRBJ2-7	CASSVGTGTLLEQYF	TGTGCCAGCAGCGTCGGGACAGGGACCCTGTTAGAGCAGTACTTC
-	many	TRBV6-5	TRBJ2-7	CASSAGWGLAYEQYF	TGTGCCAGCAGCGCGGGCTGGGGGCTGGCCTACGAGCAGTACTTC
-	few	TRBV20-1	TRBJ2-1	CSAGINNEQFF	TGCAGTGCTGGCATAAACAATGAGCAGTTCTTC
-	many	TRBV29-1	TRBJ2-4	CSVSGGRTKNIQYF	TGCAGCGTATCCGGGGGTAGGACCAAAAACATTCAGTACTTC
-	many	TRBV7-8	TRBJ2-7	CASSLAVGVDYEQYF	TGTGCCAGCAGCTTAGCGGTGGGGGTGGATTACGAGCAGTACTTC
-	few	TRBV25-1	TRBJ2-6	CASSELGPGANVLTF	TGTGCCAGCAGTGAATTGGGGCCAGGGGCCAACGTCCTGACTTTC
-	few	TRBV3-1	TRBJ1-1	CASSQGTRNTEAFF	TGTGCCAGCAGCCAAGGGACACGGAACACTGAAGCTTTCTTT
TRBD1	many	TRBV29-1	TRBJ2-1	CSVGGQRLNGYNEQFF	TGCAGCGTTGGGGGACAGCGGCTCAATGGGTACAATGAGCAGTTCTTC
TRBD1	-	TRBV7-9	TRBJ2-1	CASSTPTGQEYRDEQFF	TGTGCCAGCAGCACACCCACCGGACAGGAATACCGAGATGAGCAGTTCTTC
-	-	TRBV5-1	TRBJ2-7	CASSLVGDLDEQYF	TGCGCCAGCAGCTTGGTTGGGGATCTGGACGAGCAGTACTTC
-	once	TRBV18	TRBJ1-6	CASSPITSSPLHF	TGTGCCAGCTCACCAATAACTTCTTCACCCCTCCACTTT
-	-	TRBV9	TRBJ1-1	CASSPRDRSAWDTEAFF	TGTGCCAGCAGCCCCAGAGACAGGTCCGCCTGGGATACTGAAGCTTTCTTT
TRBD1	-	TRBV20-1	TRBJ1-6	CSARAGGSSYNSPLHF	TGCAGTGCTAGAGCAGGGGGCAGCTCCTATAATTCACCCCTCCACTTT
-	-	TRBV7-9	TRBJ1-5	CASSPPDYQPQHF	TGTGCCAGCAGCCCCCCCGATTATCAGCCCCAGCATTTT
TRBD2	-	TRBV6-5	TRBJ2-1	CASSPRERGGYNEQFF	TGTGCCAGCAGTCCCCGAGAGCGGGGGGGCTACAATGAGCAGTTCTTC
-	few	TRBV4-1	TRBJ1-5	CASSQDGYQPQHF	TGCGCCAGCAGCCAAGACGGTTATCAGCCCCAGCATTTT
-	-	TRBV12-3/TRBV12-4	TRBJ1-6	CASSQGRDNSPLHF	TGTGCCAGCAGCCAGGGGAGGGATAATTCACCCCTCCACTTT
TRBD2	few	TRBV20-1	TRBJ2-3	CSARRAGGTDTQYF	TGCAGTGCTAGACGGGCGGGGGGGACAGATACGCAGTATTTT
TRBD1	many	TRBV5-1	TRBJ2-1	CASSTLRDRGINEQFF	TGCGCCAGCAGCACCCTCCGGGACAGGGGGATCAATGAGCAGTTCTTC
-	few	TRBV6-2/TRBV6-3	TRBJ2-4	CASSYSIGKGGNIQYF	TGTGCCAGCAGTTACTCGATCGGAAAGGGCGGAAACATTCAGTACTTC
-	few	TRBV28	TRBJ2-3	CASSFLGGGADTQYF	TGTGCCAGCAGTTTCTTGGGAGGTGGCGCAGATACGCAGTATTTT
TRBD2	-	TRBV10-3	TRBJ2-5	CAISLSGGEETQYF	TGTGCCATCAGCCTTAGCGGGGGGGAAGAGACCCAGTACTTC
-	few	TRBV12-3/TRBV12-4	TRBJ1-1	CASSFRAGNTEAFF	TGTGCCAGCAGTTTCAGGGCAGGGAACACTGAAGCTTTCTTT